The rows below give T cell receptor beta chains drawn from one sample of a study of CD8 T cells in Susac syndrome. TCRdb used MiXCR to reprocess the immunoSEQ multiplex PCR reads, holding one entry per CDR3 protein. The sample has 110,000 or so distinct CDR3 sequences, less than 95% seen once. Sequenced: CD8+ T cells from PBMCs. These receptors all stem from a human donor in good health. CDR3s include the opening cysteine and the closing phenylalanine or tryptophan. The D gene is left open where the match is weak. Clone size is stated in some rows and not others, as once, few, many or a class when expanded.

abundance	d_gene	v_gene	j_gene	CDR3aa	CDR3nt
-	TRBD1	TRBV20-1	TRBJ1-5	CSARSTGGKKGQPQHF	TGCAGTGCTAGATCGACAGGGGGCAAGAAGGGGCAGCCCCAGCATTTT
-	TRBD2	TRBV20-1	TRBJ2-1	CSAKDALWTSGRKYNEQFF	TGCAGTGCTAAGGACGCGCTGTGGACTAGCGGGAGAAAGTACAATGAGCAGTTCTTC
-	-	TRBV12-3/TRBV12-4	TRBJ2-5	CASSLARPGETQYF	TGTGCCAGCAGTTTAGCTCGGCCCGGGGAGACCCAGTACTTC
-	-	TRBV20-1	TRBJ1-1	CSASSSGAETGTEAFF	TGCAGTGCTAGTTCGTCGGGGGCTGAAACGGGCACTGAAGCTTTCTTT
once	-	TRBV20-1	TRBJ2-7	CSALGGTGIYEQYF	TGCAGTGCCCTAGGTGGGACTGGAATCTACGAGCAGTACTTC
-	-	TRBV5-6	TRBJ1-1	CASSLGAENTEAFF	TGTGCCAGCAGTCTTGGGGCAGAGAACACTGAAGCTTTCTTT
-	-	TRBV7-9	TRBJ2-1	CASSPTQGFNEQFF	TGTGCCAGCAGCCCAACCCAGGGTTTCAATGAGCAGTTCTTC
-	TRBD1	TRBV20-1	TRBJ1-1	CSASHWGGQGTLEAFF	TGCAGTGCTAGTCATTGGGGGGGACAGGGGACCCTTGAAGCTTTCTTT
-	TRBD2	TRBV10-3	TRBJ2-3	CAITASGGTDTQYF	TGTGCCATCACGGCTAGCGGGGGCACAGATACGCAGTATTTT
once	-	TRBV5-1	TRBJ2-6	CASSLMSSGANVLTF	TGCGCCAGCAGCTTGATGTCTTCTGGGGCCAACGTCCTGACTTTC
-	-	TRBV11-2	TRBJ2-4	CASSLVLQGGSGNIQYF	TGTGCCAGCAGCTTAGTTTTGCAGGGGGGCTCCGGAAACATTCAGTACTTC
-	-	TRBV25-1	TRBJ1-1	CASSEATEAFF	TGTGCCAGCAGTGAGGCGACTGAAGCTTTCTTT
-	-	TRBV19	TRBJ2-1	CASSTLDEQFF	TGTGCCAGTAGTACTCTCGATGAGCAGTTCTTC
-	TRBD2	TRBV4-3	TRBJ2-7	CASSQGLTSGSVYEQYF	TGCGCCAGCAGCCAAGGTCTGACTAGCGGGAGTGTGTACGAGCAGTACTTC
once	-	TRBV3-1	TRBJ2-1	CASSQDSGYSNEQFF	TGTGCCAGCAGCCAAGATTCAGGGTATAGTAATGAGCAGTTCTTC
few	-	TRBV7-2	TRBJ2-5	CASSLDGRGGETQYF	TGTGCCAGCAGCTTAGATGGAAGGGGAGGAGAGACCCAGTACTTC
-	TRBD1	TRBV29-1	TRBJ1-2	CSVAGDRGFRGYTF	TGCAGCGTTGCGGGGGACAGGGGTTTTAGGGGCTACACCTTC
-	-	TRBV6-2/TRBV6-3	TRBJ1-1	CASSYTRLMNTEAFF	TGTGCCAGCAGTTACACGCGCCTTATGAACACTGAAGCTTTCTTT
-	-	TRBV13	TRBJ1-5	CASSSGQYGGSQHF	TGTGCCAGCAGCTCCGGACAGTACGGTGGTTCCCAGCATTTT
once	-	TRBV19	TRBJ2-2	CASSIEAPGREATGELFF	TGTGCCAGTAGTATAGAAGCGCCGGGACGCGAGGCCACCGGGGAGCTGTTTTTT
-	-	TRBV5-5	TRBJ1-2	CASSLSSITLYGYTF	TGTGCCAGCAGCTTGAGTTCCATAACCCTTTATGGCTACACCTTC
once	-	TRBV19	TRBJ1-2	CASSTAPVYQGRGYTF	TGTGCCAGTAGTACGGCCCCAGTTTACCAGGGAAGGGGCTACACCTTC
-	TRBD2	TRBV7-2	TRBJ2-7	CASSLRGTSVTYEQYF	TGTGCCAGCAGCTTAAGGGGGACTAGCGTGACCTACGAGCAGTACTTC
-	-	TRBV7-8	TRBJ2-2	CASSSATGELFF	TGTGCCAGCAGCTCCGCGACCGGGGAGCTGTTTTTT
-	-	TRBV7-9	TRBJ2-3	CASSLSATDTQYF	TGTGCCAGCAGCTTATCGGCGACAGATACGCAGTATTTT
-	-	TRBV12-3/TRBV12-4	TRBJ2-5	CASVRGAQETQYF	TGTGCCAGCGTCAGGGGGGCCCAAGAGACCCAGTACTTC
-	-	TRBV5-6	TRBJ2-2	CASSLVGGLNTGELFF	TGTGCCAGCAGCTTGGTCGGGGGCTTGAACACCGGGGAGCTGTTTTTT
-	-	TRBV7-9	TRBJ2-5	CASSLPSAQETQYF	TGTGCCAGCAGCTTACCGTCGGCTCAAGAGACCCAGTACTTC
-	-	TRBV30	TRBJ2-6	CAWEGRSSGANVLTF	TGTGCCTGGGAAGGACGAAGCTCTGGGGCCAACGTCCTGACTTTC
-	-	TRBV29-1	TRBJ1-2	CTIWSGNYGYTF	TGCACCATTTGGTCAGGGAACTATGGCTACACCTTC
-	TRBD1	TRBV5-1	TRBJ1-2	CASSLGPPDRHLDGYTF	TGCGCCAGCAGCTTGGGGCCCCCGGACAGGCATCTGGATGGCTACACCTTC
-	-	TRBV7-8	TRBJ2-5	CASSLALGAGETQYF	TGTGCCAGCAGTTTGGCACTCGGGGCGGGGGAGACCCAGTACTTC
-	-	TRBV4-3	TRBJ1-5	CASSQDPVPSTGNQPQHF	TGCGCCAGCAGCCAAGATCCTGTCCCCTCCACGGGCAATCAGCCCCAGCATTTT
-	-	TRBV6-2/TRBV6-3	TRBJ2-6	CASSDPMGAVLSGANVLTF	TGTGCCAGCAGTGACCCAATGGGGGCAGTCCTCTCTGGGGCCAACGTCCTGACTTTC
once	-	TRBV7-9	TRBJ2-1	CASSHGGEQFF	TGTGCCAGCAGTCATGGTGGTGAGCAGTTCTTC
-	TRBD2	TRBV5-6	TRBJ2-2	CASRDKGRAGELFF	TGCGCCAGCAGAGATAAAGGGAGGGCCGGGGAGCTGTTTTTT
-	-	TRBV5-6	TRBJ2-3	CASSLAGSDTQYF	TGTGCCAGCAGCTTGGCGGGATCAGATACGCAGTATTTT
-	-	TRBV11-1	TRBJ1-1	CASRGDITAFEAFF	TGTGCCAGCAGGGGGGACATCACCGCGTTTGAAGCTTTCTTT
-	TRBD2	TRBV6-2/TRBV6-3	TRBJ2-1	CASSYSPTSGIYNEQFF	TGTGCCAGCAGTTACTCACCTACTAGCGGGATCTACAATGAGCAGTTCTTC
-	-	TRBV14	TRBJ2-7	CASSQDGGQRPPDSYEQYF	TGTGCCAGCAGCCAAGATGGGGGGCAGCGCCCCCCGGATTCCTACGAGCAGTACTTC
once	TRBD2	TRBV2	TRBJ2-1	CASRLLAGEQFF	TGTGCCAGCAGATTACTAGCGGGAGAGCAGTTCTTC
-	-	TRBV29-1	TRBJ1-2	CSVEPIWDYGYTF	TGCAGCGTTGAACCCATTTGGGACTATGGCTACACCTTC
-	-	TRBV19	TRBJ1-4	CASSIDTFEKLFF	TGTGCCAGTAGTATAGACACCTTCGAAAAACTGTTTTTT
-	-	TRBV6-2/TRBV6-3	TRBJ2-7	CATLASWGTDEQYF	TGTGCCACCCTGGCTTCTTGGGGAACCGACGAGCAGTACTTC
-	-	TRBV7-9	TRBJ2-5	CASSLAREWQETQYF	TGTGCCAGCAGCTTAGCGAGGGAGTGGCAAGAGACCCAGTACTTC
-	TRBD2	TRBV5-1	TRBJ2-7	CASSALAGGSSYEQYF	TGCGCCAGCAGCGCCTTAGCGGGAGGTAGCTCCTACGAGCAGTACTTC
few	-	TRBV5-1	TRBJ2-7	CASSPLDGSSYEQYF	TGCGCCAGCAGCCCCCTCGACGGTAGCTCCTACGAGCAGTACTTC
-	-	TRBV30	TRBJ2-5	CAWRRGRLQETQYF	TGTGCCTGGAGGAGGGGACGGCTACAAGAGACCCAGTACTTC
-	-	TRBV19	TRBJ1-5	CASSIVRDLQPQHF	TGTGCCAGTAGTATAGTTAGGGATCTCCAGCCCCAGCATTTT
-	-	TRBV20-1	TRBJ2-5	CSAETRPQETQYF	TGCAGTGCCGAGACTCGCCCCCAAGAGACCCAGTACTTC
-	TRBD2	TRBV6-5	TRBJ2-5	CASSYFPSGLSETQYF	TGTGCCAGCAGTTACTTCCCTAGCGGTCTCTCAGAGACCCAGTACTTC
-	-	TRBV6-2/TRBV6-3	TRBJ1-1	CASKKPGSEAFF	TGTGCCAGCAAAAAACCGGGCTCTGAAGCTTTCTTT
-	-	TRBV3-1	TRBJ2-1	CASNETTNNEQFF	TGTGCCAGCAATGAGACTACAAACAATGAGCAGTTCTTC
-	-	TRBV5-1	TRBJ2-7	CASSLDFGFLSGEQYF	TGCGCCAGCAGCTTGGATTTCGGGTTTCTGTCCGGCGAGCAGTACTTC
-	TRBD2	TRBV6-2/TRBV6-3	TRBJ2-1	CASSYTPLAGGLYNEQFF	TGTGCCAGCAGTTACACCCCACTAGCGGGGGGCCTCTACAATGAGCAGTTCTTC
-	-	TRBV6-5	TRBJ2-7	CASSYSPQGTSGWEQYF	TGTGCCAGCAGTTACTCTCCCCAGGGGACATCCGGCTGGGAGCAGTACTTC
-	-	TRBV5-1	TRBJ2-5	CASSFTQRRQETQYF	TGCGCCAGCAGCTTCACTCAGCGGCGCCAAGAGACCCAGTACTTC
-	-	TRBV12-3/TRBV12-4	TRBJ1-5	CASSFRGSSNQPQHF	TGTGCCAGCAGTTTTAGGGGGAGCAGCAATCAGCCCCAGCATTTT
once	-	TRBV2	TRBJ2-2	CASMGAGELFF	TGTGCCAGCATGGGGGCCGGGGAGCTGTTTTTT